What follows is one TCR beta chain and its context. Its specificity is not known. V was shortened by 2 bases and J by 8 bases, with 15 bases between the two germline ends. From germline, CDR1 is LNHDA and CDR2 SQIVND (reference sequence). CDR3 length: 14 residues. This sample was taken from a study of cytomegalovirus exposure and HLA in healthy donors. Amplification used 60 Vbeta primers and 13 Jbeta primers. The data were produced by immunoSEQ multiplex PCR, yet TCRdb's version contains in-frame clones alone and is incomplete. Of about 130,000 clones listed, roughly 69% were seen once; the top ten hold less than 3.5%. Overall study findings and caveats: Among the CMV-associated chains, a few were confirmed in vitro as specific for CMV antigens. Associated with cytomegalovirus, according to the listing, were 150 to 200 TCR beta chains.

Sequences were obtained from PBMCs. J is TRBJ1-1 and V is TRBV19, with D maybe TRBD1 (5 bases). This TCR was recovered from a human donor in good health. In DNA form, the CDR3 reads TGTGCCAGTAGTATAACAACCGGGACTAGCGAAGCTTTCTTT. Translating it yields CASSITTGTSEAFF. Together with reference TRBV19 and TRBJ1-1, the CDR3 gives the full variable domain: DGGITQSPKYLFRKEGQNVTLSCEQNLNHDAMYWYRQDPGQGLRLIYYSQIVNDFQKGDIAEGYSVSREKKESFPLTVTSAQKNPTAFYLCASSITTGTSEAFFGQGTRLTVV.